The 19 T cell receptor beta chains reported below all come from one sample, sequenced in a study of cytomegalovirus exposure and HLA in healthy donors. PCR primers comprised 60 Vbeta and 13 Jbeta primers. This table comes from immunoSEQ multiplex PCR, and its TCRdb copy is limited to in-frame clones, with some not included. Among about 61,000 clones listed, about 89% were seen once. Sequenced sample: PBMCs. These receptors all come from a man aged 25 to 40 in good health and CMV-seropositive.

The V call is TRBV5-6, the J call TRBJ2-2; maybe TRBD2 (5 bases). Germline V CDR1 and CDR2: SGHDT, YYEEEE. The CDR3 runs 15 residues. Trimming pared 1 base from V and 3 bases from J, leaving 10 bases between. The CDR3 spells CASSLWLAYTGELFF. The CDR3 DNA reads as TGTGCCAGCAGCTTGTGGCTAGCTTACACCGGGGAGCTGTTTTTT.

The chain couples TRBV27 to TRBJ2-1; 7 bases map to TRBD2. The CDR3 runs to 13 residues. J lost 7 bases, V lost 6 bases, and 6 bases had no gene match. Germline V gene data show CDR1 as MNHEY and CDR2 as SMNVEV (reference sequence). The CDR3 loop reads CASRAGVSNEQFF. CDR3 bases: TGTGCCAGCAGGGCGGGAGTATCTAATGAGCAGTTCTTC.

The CDR3 DNA reads as TGTGCCAGTAGTATAAACGAAGGAGTTGAAGCTTTCTTT. Protein: CASSINEGVEAFF. This chain links TRBV19 with TRBJ1-1; no clear D gene. The CDR3 has 13 amino acids. Trimming left V 2 bases short and J 7 bases short, with 11 bases between. CDR1 LNHDA and CDR2 SQIVND come from the germline V gene (reference sequence).

The chain links TRBV6-5 to TRBJ1-2; D might be TRBD1 (5 bases). The germline gives CDR1 MNHEY, CDR2 SVGAGI. The CDR3 loop spans 15 amino acids. V lost 0 bases to trimming and J lost 4 bases, with 12 bases between them. CDR3 sequence: CASSYSRVVGYGYTF. CDR3 coding DNA: TGTGCCAGCAGTTACTCCAGGGTAGTGGGCTATGGCTACACCTTC.

The CDR3 here is CASSSLTAGSTDTQYF. DNA for the CDR3: TGTGCCAGCAGCTCTTTGACTGCCGGAAGCACAGATACGCAGTATTTT. V is TRBV5-4 and J is TRBJ2-3; D is unclear. Trimming shortened V by 3 bases and J by 0 bases, and 14 bases separated the two germline ends. CDR3 size: 16 residues. Germline CDR1 and CDR2: SGHNT and YYREEE (reference sequence).

The chain uses TRBV5-1 and TRBJ1-1, with 10 bases aligning to TRBD1. CDR1 and CDR2 from the germline V gene are SGHRS and YFSETQ. J gave up 7 bases and V 3 bases, and 3 bases lay outside the gene matches. The CDR3 is 13 amino acids. DNA for the CDR3: TGCGCCAGCAGCTCCCGGACAGGGGGTGAAGCTTTCTTT. Its translation: CASSSRTGGEAFF. Drawing the rest from reference TRBV5-1 and TRBJ1-1, the complete variable domain is KAGVTQTPRYLIKTRGQQVTLSCSPISGHRSVSWYQQTPGQGLQFLFEYFSETQRNKGNFPGRFSGRQFSNSRSEMNVSTLELGDSALYLCASSSRTGGEAFFGQGTRLTVV.

The chain recombines TRBV6-6 with TRBJ2-5; 10 positions agree with TRBD1. TRBJ2-7 matches the DNA end more closely, so the J call is doubtful. Germline lookup yields CDR1 MNHNY and CDR2 SVGAGI (reference sequence). There are 15 residues in the CDR3. The CDR3 DNA reads as TGTGCCAGCAGTTACTCCACCGACAGGGGGCACGAGCAGTACTTC. The encoded protein is CASSYSTDRGHEQYF.

This clone was counted a few times. The rearrangement joins TRBV5-1 to TRBJ2-3, with 8 bases lining up with TRBD2. CDR1 SGHRS and CDR2 YFSETQ come from the germline V gene. The CDR3 contains 16 residues. V lost 4 bases, J lost 1 base, and 8 bases stayed unmatched. CDR3 bases: TGCGCCAGCAGCCCTCTTACTAGCGGACGCACAGATACGCAGTATTTT. Translation gives CASSPLTSGRTDTQYF.

This chain joins TRBV6-1 and TRBJ1-2; 9 bases match TRBD1. Trimming at V came to 2 bases and at J to 3 bases, leaving 13 bases not matched to a gene. This CDR3 is 18 amino acids long. Germline lookup yields CDR1 MNHNS and CDR2 SASEGT. For the CDR3, the DNA is TGTGCCAGCAGTGAATTGGCTCGGGACAGGGTAATCTACTATGGCTACACCTTC. Translated, it gives CASSELARDRVIYYGYTF.

The rearrangement joins TRBV15 to TRBJ2-1; 7 nucleotides line up with TRBD1. The ends lost 0 bases at V and 1 base at J; junction bases unmatched: 6. CDR1 is LNHNV and CDR2 is YYDKDF in the germline V gene (reference sequence). CDR3 size: 17 residues. CDR3 DNA sequence: TGTGCCACCAGCAGAGATAGAAGCAGGGGGTCCTACAATGAGCAGTTCTTC. The encoded protein is CATSRDRSRGSYNEQFF.

This chain connects TRBV6-6 to TRBJ2-5; a weak D match, TRBD1 (5 bases). Germline CDR1 and CDR2: MNHNY and SVGAGI (reference sequence). The germline V and J ends were trimmed by 7 bases and 5 bases, with 14 bases remaining between them. This CDR3 region has 13 residues. Written as DNA, the CDR3 is TGTGCCAGCACCCCGGCAGGGCATGAGACCCAGTACTTC. This gives the protein CASTPAGHETQYF.

The chain has TRBV5-1 and TRBJ1-1; possibly TRBD1 for D (5 bases). Germline CDR1 SGHRS, CDR2 YFSETQ. This CDR3 region has 12 residues. The V and J ends lost 4 bases and 4 bases respectively, with 8 bases between them. CDR3 loop: CASSPGGTEAFF. The CDR3 nucleotides are TGCGCCAGCAGCCCCGGGGGCACTGAAGCTTTCTTT.

The chain carries TRBV7-2 and TRBJ2-7; perhaps TRBD1 as D (5 bases). The CDR3 totals 13 residues. Germline values: CDR1 SGHTA, CDR2 FQGNSA. Trimming pared 2 bases from V and 7 bases from J, leaving 12 bases between. CDR3 in DNA: TGTGCCAGCAGCTTAATCAGGGTGGGAGAGCAGTACTTC. Translation gives CASSLIRVGEQYF. Based on the CDR3 plus reference TRBV7-2 and TRBJ2-7, the full variable domain is GAGVSQSPSNKVTEKGKDVELRCDPISGHTALYWYRQSLGQGLEFLIYFQGNSAPDKSGLPSDRFSAERTGGSVSTLTIQRTQQEDSAVYLCASSLIRVGEQYFGPGTRLTVT.

The rearrangement joins TRBV30 to TRBJ1-4; TRBD1 is a possible D gene (6 bases). This CDR3 contains 13 residues. CDR1 and CDR2 from the germline V gene are GTSNPN and SVGIG (reference sequence). Trimming pared 6 bases from V and 3 bases from J, leaving 11 bases between. DNA of the CDR3: TGTGCCTGCGCCGACAGGTCTAATGAAAAACTGTTTTTT. Translation: CACADRSNEKLFF.

This clone showed up just once. This chain joins TRBV7-8 and TRBJ2-3; D might be TRBD2 (6 bases). Germline CDR1 SGHVS, CDR2 FQNEAQ. This CDR3 is 17 amino acids long. V dropped 0 bases and J dropped 2 bases, with 15 bases sitting between them. The CDR3: CASSLARWSGFTDTQYF. The CDR3 region has the DNA TGTGCCAGCAGCTTAGCGCGGTGGAGCGGGTTCACAGATACGCAGTATTTT. Together with reference TRBV7-8 and TRBJ2-3, the CDR3 gives the full variable domain: GAGVSQSPRYKVAKRGQDVALRCDPISGHVSLFWYQQALGQGPEFLTYFQNEAQLDKSGLPSDRFFAERPEGSVSTLKIQRTQQEDSAVYLCASSLARWSGFTDTQYFGPGTRLTVL.

A single count supports this clone. J is TRBJ2-5 and V is TRBV7-3; D may be TRBD1 (6 bases). Germline V lookup: CDR1 SGHTA, CDR2 FQGTGA. This CDR3 region has 14 residues. V shed 1 base and J shed 2 bases, with 8 bases lying between them. CDR3 sequence reads: CASSLSGQQETQYF. DNA for the CDR3: TGTGCCAGCAGCTTAAGCGGACAGCAAGAGACCCAGTACTTC.

J is TRBJ2-7 and V is TRBV20-1, with D uncertain. The V gene lost 5 bases and the J gene lost 4 bases, with 9 bases spanning the gap. The V gene's germline CDR1 is DFQATT and CDR2 SNEGSKA (reference sequence). The CDR3 is made up of 11 amino acids. The CDR3 here is CSARDSYEQYF. The CDR3 DNA follows: TGCAGTGCTCGCGACTCGTACGAGCAGTACTTC.

The chain employs TRBV30 and TRBJ1-1, with D perhaps matching TRBD1 (6 bases). V dropped 1 base and J dropped 4 bases, with 7 bases sitting between them. The germline CDR1 and CDR2 sequences are GTSNPN and SVGIG (reference sequence). The CDR3 runs 12 residues. The CDR3 reads CAWSGGGTEAFF. The CDR3, as DNA: TGTGCCTGGAGTGGAGGGGGCACTGAAGCTTTCTTT.

This chain joins TRBV19 and TRBJ2-3; D is possibly TRBD1 (6 bases). CDR3 length: 17 amino acids. V gave up 5 bases and J gave up 0 bases, with 18 bases separating them. Looked up from germline, CDR1 is LNHDA and CDR2 is SQIVND (reference sequence). CDR3 region: CASSFMTGTTSTDTQYF. CDR3 DNA sequence: TGTGCCAGTAGTTTTATGACAGGAACTACTAGCACAGATACGCAGTATTTT. Full variable domain (outside the CDR3, taken from reference TRBV19 and TRBJ2-3): DGGITQSPKYLFRKEGQNVTLSCEQNLNHDAMYWYRQDPGQGLRLIYYSQIVNDFQKGDIAEGYSVSREKKESFPLTVTSAQKNPTAFYLCASSFMTGTTSTDTQYFGPGTRLTVL.